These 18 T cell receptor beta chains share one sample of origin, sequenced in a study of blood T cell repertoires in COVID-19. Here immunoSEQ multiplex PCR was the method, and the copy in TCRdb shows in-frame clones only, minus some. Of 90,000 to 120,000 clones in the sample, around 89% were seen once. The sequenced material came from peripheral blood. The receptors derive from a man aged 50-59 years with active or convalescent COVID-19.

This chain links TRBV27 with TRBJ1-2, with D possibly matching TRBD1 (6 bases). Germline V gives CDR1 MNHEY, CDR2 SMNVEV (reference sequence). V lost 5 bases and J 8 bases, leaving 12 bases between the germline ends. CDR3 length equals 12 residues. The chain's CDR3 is CASSLQGYGYTF. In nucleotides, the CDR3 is TGTGCCAGCAGTCTCCAGGGGTACGGCTACACCTTC.

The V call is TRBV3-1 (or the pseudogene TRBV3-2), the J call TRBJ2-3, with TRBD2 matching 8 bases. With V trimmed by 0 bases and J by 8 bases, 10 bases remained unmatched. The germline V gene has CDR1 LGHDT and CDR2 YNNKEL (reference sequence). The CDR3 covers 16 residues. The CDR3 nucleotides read TGTGCCAGCAGCCAAGATCCCCTTTCGGCGGGGGGTACGCAGTATTTT. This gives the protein CASSQDPLSAGGTQYF.

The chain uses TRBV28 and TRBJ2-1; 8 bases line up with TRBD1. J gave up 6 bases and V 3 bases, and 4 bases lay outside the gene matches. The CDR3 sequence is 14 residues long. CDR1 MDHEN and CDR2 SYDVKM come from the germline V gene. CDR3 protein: CASSFHGQGNEQFF. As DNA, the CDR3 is TGTGCCAGCAGTTTCCATGGACAGGGCAATGAGCAGTTCTTC.

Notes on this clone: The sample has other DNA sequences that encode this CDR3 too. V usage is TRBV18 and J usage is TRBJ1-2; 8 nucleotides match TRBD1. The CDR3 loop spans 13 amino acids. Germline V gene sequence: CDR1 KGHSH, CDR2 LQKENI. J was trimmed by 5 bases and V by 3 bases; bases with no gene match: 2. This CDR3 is CASSPDREYGYTF. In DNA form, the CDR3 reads TGTGCCAGCTCACCGGACAGGGAGTATGGCTACACCTTC. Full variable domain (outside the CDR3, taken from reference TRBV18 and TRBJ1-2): NAGVMQNPRHLVRRRGQEARLRCSPMKGHSHVYWYRQLPEEGLKFMVYLQKENIIDESGMPKERFSAEFPKEGPSILRIQQVVRGDSAAYFCASSPDREYGYTFGSGTRLTVV.

Here the CDR3 DNA reads TGTGCCAGCAGTTTAGGGCGCAGGACTAGCGGGAGCACTGAGCAGTTCTTC. Protein sequence: CASSLGRRTSGSTEQFF. This chain connects TRBV27 to TRBJ2-1, with TRBD2 matching 13 bases. CDR1 MNHEY and CDR2 SMNVEV come from the germline V gene (reference sequence). Trimming removed 2 bases from V and 9 bases from J; junction bases left unmatched: 10. The CDR3 is 17 residues long.

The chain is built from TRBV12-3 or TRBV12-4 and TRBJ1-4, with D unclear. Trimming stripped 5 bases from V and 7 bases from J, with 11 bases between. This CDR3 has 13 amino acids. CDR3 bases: TGTGCCAGCAGTCCAAGAAGCATTGAAAAACTGTTTTTT. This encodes CASSPRSIEKLFF.

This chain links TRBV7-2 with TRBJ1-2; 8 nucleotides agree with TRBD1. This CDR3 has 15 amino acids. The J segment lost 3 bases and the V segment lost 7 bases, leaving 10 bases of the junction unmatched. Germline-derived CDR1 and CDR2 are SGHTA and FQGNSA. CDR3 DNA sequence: TGTGCCAGCATCCTAGAGGGACAGGTGTACTATGGCTACACCTTC. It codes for CASILEGQVYYGYTF.

The CDR3 sequence is CASSISGRDIQPQHF. The CDR3 DNA follows: TGTGCCAGTAGTATATCTGGCAGGGATATTCAGCCCCAGCATTTT. V and J are TRBV19 and TRBJ1-5; tentative D call: TRBD1 (5 bases). With 2 bases removed from V and 6 bases from J, the gap between germline ends came to 14 bases. The CDR3 contains 15 residues. Germline-derived CDR1 and CDR2 are LNHDA and SQIVND (reference sequence).

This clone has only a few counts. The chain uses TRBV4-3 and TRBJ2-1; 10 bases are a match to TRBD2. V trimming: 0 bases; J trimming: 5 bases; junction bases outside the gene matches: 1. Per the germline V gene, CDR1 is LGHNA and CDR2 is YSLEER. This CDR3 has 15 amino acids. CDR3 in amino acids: CASSQDSGRNNEQFF. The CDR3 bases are TGCGCCAGCAGCCAAGATAGCGGGAGGAACAATGAGCAGTTCTTC.

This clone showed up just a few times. CDR3 sequence reads: CASSLSPGVGYGYTF. The CDR3 bases are TGTGCCAGCAGTTTATCCCCAGGGGTAGGCTATGGCTACACCTTC. The rearrangement joins TRBV27 to TRBJ1-2; tentatively, D is TRBD1 (6 bases). The V end was cut by 0 bases, the J end by 4 bases, with 12 bases between. Germline CDR1 MNHEY, CDR2 SMNVEV (reference sequence). The CDR3 has 15 amino acids.

This CDR3 reads CASSLERREGTDTQYF. The CDR3, as DNA: TGCGCCAGCAGCTTGGAGCGGCGGGAGGGCACAGATACGCAGTATTTT. This rearrangement joins TRBV5-1 to TRBJ2-3, with 8 nucleotides matching TRBD2. V lost 0 bases to trimming and J lost 1 base; unmatched junction nucleotides: 4. The CDR3 runs to 16 residues. CDR1 is SGHRS and CDR2 is YFSETQ in the germline V gene.

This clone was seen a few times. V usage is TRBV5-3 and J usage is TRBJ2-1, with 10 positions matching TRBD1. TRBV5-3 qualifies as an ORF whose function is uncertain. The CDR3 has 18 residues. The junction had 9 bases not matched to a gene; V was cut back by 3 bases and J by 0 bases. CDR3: CARSSGTGDKSSYNEQFF. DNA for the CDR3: TGTGCCAGAAGCTCGGGGACAGGGGACAAGAGCTCCTACAATGAGCAGTTCTTC.

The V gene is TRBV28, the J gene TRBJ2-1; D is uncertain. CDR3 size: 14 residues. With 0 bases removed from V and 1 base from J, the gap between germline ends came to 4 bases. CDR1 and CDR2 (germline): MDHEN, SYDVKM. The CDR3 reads CASSLWTSYNEQFF. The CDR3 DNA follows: TGTGCCAGCAGTTTATGGACTTCCTACAATGAGCAGTTCTTC.

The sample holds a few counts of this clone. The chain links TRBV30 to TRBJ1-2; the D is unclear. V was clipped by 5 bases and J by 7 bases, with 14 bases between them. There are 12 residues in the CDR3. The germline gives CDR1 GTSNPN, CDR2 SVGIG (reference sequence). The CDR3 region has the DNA TGTGCCTGGGATGACCCCACGGGTGGCTACACCTTC. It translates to CAWDDPTGGYTF.

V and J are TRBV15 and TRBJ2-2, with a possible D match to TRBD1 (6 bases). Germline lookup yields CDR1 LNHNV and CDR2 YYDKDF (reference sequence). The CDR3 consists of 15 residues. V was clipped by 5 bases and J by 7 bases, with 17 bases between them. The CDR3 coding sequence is TGTGCCACCAGCCGACCTACAGGGACCGGCGGGGAGCTGTTTTTT. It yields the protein CATSRPTGTGGELFF.

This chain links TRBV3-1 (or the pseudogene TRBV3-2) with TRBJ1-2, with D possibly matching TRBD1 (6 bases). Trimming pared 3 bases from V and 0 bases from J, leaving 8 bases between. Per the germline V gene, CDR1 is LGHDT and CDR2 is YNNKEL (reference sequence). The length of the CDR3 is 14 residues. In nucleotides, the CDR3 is TGTGCCAGCAGCCAGGACAGAGCTAACTATGGCTACACCTTC. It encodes CASSQDRANYGYTF.

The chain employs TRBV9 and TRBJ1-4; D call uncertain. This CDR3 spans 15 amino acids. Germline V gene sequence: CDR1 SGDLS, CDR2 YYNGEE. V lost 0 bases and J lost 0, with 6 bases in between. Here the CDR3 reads CASSVASATNEKLFF. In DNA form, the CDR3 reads TGTGCCAGCAGCGTAGCGTCTGCAACTAATGAAAAACTGTTTTTT.

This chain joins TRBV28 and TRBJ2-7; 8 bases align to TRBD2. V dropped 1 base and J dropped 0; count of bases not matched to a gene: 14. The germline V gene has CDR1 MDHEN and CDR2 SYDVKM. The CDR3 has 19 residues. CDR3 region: CASSLSPGLGYPSSYEQYF. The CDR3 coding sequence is TGTGCCAGCAGTTTATCCCCGGGACTAGGCTACCCTAGCTCCTACGAGCAGTACTTC.